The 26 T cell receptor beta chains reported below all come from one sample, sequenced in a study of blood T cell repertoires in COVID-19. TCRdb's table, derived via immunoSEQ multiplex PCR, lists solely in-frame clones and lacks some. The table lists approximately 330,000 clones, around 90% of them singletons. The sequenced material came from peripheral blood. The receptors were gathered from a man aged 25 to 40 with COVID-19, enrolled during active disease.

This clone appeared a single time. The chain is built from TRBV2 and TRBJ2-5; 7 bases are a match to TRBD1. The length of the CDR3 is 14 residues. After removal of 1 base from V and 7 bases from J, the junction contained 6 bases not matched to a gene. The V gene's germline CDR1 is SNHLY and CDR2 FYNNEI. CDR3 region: CASSEEGGPATQYF. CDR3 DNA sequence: TGTGCCAGCAGTGAAGAAGGGGGCCCGGCGACCCAGTACTTC.

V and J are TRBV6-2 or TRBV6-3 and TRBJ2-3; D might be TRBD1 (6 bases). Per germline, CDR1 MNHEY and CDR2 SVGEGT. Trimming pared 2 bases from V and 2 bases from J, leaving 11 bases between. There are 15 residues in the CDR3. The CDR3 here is CASSYPGQYTDTQYF. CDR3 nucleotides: TGTGCCAGCAGTTACCCCGGACAGTACACAGATACGCAGTATTTT.

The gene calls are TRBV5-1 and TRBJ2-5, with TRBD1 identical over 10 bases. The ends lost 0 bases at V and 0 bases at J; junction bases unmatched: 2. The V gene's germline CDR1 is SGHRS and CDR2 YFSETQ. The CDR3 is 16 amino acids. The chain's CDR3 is CASSLGDRGHQETQYF. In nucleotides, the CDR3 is TGCGCCAGCAGCTTGGGGGACAGGGGCCACCAAGAGACCCAGTACTTC. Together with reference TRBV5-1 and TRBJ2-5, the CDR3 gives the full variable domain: KAGVTQTPRYLIKTRGQQVTLSCSPISGHRSVSWYQQTPGQGLQFLFEYFSETQRNKGNFPGRFSGRQFSNSRSEMNVSTLELGDSALYLCASSLGDRGHQETQYFGPGTRLLVL.

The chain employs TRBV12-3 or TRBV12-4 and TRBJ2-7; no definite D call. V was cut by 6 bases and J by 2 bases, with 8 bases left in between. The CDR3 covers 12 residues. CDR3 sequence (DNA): TGTGCCAGCAGGCGGTCAGCCTACGAGCAGTACTTC. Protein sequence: CASRRSAYEQYF.

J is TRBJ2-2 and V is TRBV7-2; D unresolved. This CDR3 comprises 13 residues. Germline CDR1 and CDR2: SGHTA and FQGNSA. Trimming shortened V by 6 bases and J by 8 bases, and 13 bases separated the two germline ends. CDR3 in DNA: TGTGCCAGCAGGCCACGTTGGCCAGGGGAGCTGTTTTTT. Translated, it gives CASRPRWPGELFF. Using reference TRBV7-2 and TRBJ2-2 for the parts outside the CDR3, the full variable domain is GAGVSQSPSNKVTEKGKDVELRCDPISGHTALYWYRQSLGQGLEFLIYFQGNSAPDKSGLPSDRFSAERTGGSVSTLTIQRTQQEDSAVYLCASRPRWPGELFFGEGSRLTVL.

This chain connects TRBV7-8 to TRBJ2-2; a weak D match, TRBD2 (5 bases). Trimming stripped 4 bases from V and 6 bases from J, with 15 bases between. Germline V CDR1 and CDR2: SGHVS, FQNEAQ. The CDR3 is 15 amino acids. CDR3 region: CASSSGLFGAGELFF. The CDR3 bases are TGTGCCAGCAGCTCCGGACTTTTTGGCGCCGGGGAGCTGTTTTTT. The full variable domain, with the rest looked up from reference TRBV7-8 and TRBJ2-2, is GAGVSQSPRYKVAKRGQDVALRCDPISGHVSLFWYQQALGQGPEFLTYFQNEAQLDKSGLPSDRFFAERPEGSVSTLKIQRTQQEDSAVYLCASSSGLFGAGELFFGEGSRLTVL.

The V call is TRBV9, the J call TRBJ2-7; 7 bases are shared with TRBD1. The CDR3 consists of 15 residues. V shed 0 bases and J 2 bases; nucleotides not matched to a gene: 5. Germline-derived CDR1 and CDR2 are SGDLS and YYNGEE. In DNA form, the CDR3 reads TGTGCCAGCAGCGTAGGACAGGGCGCAACCTACGAGCAGTACTTC. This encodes CASSVGQGATYEQYF.

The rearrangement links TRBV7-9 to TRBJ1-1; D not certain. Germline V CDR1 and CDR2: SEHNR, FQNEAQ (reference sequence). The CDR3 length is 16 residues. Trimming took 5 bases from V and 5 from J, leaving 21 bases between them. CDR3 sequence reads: CASSPRVWAGRTEAFF. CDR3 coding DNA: TGTGCCAGCAGCCCCAGAGTTTGGGCAGGTAGGACTGAAGCTTTCTTT.

CDR3 DNA: TGTGCCAGCAGCCAAGGCGGCAACACTGAAGCTTTCTTT. As protein: CASSQGGNTEAFF. The chain combines TRBV5-6 with TRBJ1-1; D unresolved. The CDR3 spans 13 residues. The germline V gene encodes CDR1 SGHDT and CDR2 YYEEEE. The germline V and J ends were trimmed by 4 bases and 2 bases, with 9 bases remaining between them.

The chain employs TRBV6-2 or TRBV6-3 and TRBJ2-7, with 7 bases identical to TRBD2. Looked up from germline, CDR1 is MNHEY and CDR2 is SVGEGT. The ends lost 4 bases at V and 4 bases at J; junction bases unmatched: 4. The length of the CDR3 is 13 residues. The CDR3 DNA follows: TGTGCCAGCAGTTCGGGGGGTCTTTACGAGCAGTACTTC. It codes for CASSSGGLYEQYF.

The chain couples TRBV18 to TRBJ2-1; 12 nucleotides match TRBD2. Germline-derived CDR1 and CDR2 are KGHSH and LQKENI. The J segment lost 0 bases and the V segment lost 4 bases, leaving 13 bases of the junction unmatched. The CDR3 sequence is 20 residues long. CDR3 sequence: CASSLYTGTSGYSSYNEQFF. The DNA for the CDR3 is TGTGCCAGCTCACTATATACCGGGACTAGCGGGTACAGCTCCTACAATGAGCAGTTCTTC.

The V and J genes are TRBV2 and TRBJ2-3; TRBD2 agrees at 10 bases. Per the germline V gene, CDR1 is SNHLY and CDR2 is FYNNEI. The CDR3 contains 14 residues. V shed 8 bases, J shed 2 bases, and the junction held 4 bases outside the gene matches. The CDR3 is CASGTSGITDTQYF. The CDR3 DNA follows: TGTGCCAGCGGTACTAGCGGGATCACAGATACGCAGTATTTT.

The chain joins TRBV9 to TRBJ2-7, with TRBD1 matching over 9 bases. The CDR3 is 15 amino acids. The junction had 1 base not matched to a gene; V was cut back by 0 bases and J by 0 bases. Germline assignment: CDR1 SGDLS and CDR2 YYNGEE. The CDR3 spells CASSVEGQGSYEQYF. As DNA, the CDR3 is TGTGCCAGCAGCGTAGAGGGACAGGGCTCCTACGAGCAGTACTTC.

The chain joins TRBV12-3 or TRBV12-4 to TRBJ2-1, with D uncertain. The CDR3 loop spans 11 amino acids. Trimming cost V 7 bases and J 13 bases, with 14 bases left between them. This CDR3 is CASTPDNRQFF. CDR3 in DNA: TGTGCCAGCACCCCTGACAACCGTCAGTTCTTC.

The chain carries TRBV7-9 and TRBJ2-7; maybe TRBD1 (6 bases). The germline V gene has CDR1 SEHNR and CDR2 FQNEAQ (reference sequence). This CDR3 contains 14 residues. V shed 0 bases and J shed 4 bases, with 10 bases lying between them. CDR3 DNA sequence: TGTGCCAGCAGCTTAGCTGGGGGCGGGTACGAGCAGTACTTC. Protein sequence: CASSLAGGGYEQYF.

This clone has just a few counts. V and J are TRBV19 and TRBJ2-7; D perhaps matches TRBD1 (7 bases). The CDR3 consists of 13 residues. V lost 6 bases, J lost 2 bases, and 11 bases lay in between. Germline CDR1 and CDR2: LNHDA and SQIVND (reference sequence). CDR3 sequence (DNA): TGTGCCAGTAGGGGCAGGGGGGCCTACGAGCAGTACTTC. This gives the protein CASRGRGAYEQYF. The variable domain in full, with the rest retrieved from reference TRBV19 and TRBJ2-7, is DGGITQSPKYLFRKEGQNVTLSCEQNLNHDAMYWYRQDPGQGLRLIYYSQIVNDFQKGDIAEGYSVSREKKESFPLTVTSAQKNPTAFYLCASRGRGAYEQYFGPGTRLTVT.

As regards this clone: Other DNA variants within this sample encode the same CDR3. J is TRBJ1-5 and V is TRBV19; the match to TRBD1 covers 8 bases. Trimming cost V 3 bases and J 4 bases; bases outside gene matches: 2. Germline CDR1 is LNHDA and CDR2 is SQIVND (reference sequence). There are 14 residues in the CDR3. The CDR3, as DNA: TGTGCCAGTAGTATCCGACAGGGGAATCAGCCCCAGCATTTT. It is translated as CASSIRQGNQPQHF.

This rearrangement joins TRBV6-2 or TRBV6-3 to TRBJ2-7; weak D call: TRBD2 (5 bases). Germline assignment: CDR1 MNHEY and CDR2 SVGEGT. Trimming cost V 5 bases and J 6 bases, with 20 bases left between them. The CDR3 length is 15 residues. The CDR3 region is CASSTRGIFGSEQYF. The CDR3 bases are TGTGCCAGCAGTACCAGAGGGATTTTCGGCAGCGAGCAGTACTTC.

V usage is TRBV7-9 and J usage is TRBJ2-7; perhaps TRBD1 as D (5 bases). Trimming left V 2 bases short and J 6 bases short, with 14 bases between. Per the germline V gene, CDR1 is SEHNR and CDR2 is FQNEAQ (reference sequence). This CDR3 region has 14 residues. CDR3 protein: CASSLFEVGLEQYF. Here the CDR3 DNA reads TGTGCCAGCAGCTTATTTGAGGTGGGGCTCGAGCAGTACTTC. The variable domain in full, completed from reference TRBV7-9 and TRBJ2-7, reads DTGVSQNPRHKITKRGQNVTFRCDPISEHNRLYWYRQTLGQGPEFLTYFQNEAQLEKSRLLSDRFSAERPKGSFSTLEIQRTEQGDSAMYLCASSLFEVGLEQYFGPGTRLTVT.

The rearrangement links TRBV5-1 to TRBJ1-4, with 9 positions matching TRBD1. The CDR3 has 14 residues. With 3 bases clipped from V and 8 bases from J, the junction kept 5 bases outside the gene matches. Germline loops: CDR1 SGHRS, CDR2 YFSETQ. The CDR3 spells CASSSGTGREKLFF. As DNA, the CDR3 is TGCGCCAGCAGCTCCGGGACAGGGCGAGAAAAACTGTTTTTT. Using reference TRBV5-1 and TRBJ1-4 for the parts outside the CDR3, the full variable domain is KAGVTQTPRYLIKTRGQQVTLSCSPISGHRSVSWYQQTPGQGLQFLFEYFSETQRNKGNFPGRFSGRQFSNSRSEMNVSTLELGDSALYLCASSSGTGREKLFFGSGTQLSVL.

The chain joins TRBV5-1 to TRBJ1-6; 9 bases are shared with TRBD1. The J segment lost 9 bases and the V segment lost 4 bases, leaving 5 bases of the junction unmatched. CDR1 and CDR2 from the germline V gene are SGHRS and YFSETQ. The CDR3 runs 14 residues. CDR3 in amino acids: CASSLGTGISPLHF. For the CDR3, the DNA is TGCGCCAGCAGCCTGGGGACAGGGATTTCACCCCTCCACTTT. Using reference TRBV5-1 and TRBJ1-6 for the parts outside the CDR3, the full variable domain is KAGVTQTPRYLIKTRGQQVTLSCSPISGHRSVSWYQQTPGQGLQFLFEYFSETQRNKGNFPGRFSGRQFSNSRSEMNVSTLELGDSALYLCASSLGTGISPLHFGNGTRLTVT.

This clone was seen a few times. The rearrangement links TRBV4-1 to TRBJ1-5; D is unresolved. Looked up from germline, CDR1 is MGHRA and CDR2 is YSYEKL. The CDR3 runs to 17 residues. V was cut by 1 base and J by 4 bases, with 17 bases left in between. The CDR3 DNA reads TGCGCCAGCAGCCAAGCGGAGGTCCCAATGGGAAATCAGCCCCAGCATTTT. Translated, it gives CASSQAEVPMGNQPQHF.

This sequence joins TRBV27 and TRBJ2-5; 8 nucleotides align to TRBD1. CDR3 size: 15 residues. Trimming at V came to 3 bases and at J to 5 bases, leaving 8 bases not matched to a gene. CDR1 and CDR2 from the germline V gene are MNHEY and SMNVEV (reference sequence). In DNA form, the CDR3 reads TGTGCCAGCAGTTTTTCTGGGACAGGACGGGAGACCCAGTACTTC. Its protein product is CASSFSGTGRETQYF.

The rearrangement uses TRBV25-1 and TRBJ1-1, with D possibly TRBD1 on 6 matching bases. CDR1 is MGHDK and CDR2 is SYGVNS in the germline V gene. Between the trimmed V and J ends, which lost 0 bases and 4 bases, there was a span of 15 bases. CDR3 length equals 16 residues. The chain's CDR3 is CASSEYGGAHSTEAFF. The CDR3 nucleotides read TGTGCCAGCAGTGAATATGGGGGGGCCCATAGCACTGAAGCTTTCTTT.

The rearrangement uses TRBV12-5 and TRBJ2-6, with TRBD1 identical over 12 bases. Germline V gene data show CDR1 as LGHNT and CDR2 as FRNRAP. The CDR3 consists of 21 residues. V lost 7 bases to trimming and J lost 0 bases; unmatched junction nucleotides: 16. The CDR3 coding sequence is TGTGCTAGTGATCGACTTAGGGACAGGGGGCTTCCCTACTCTGGGGCCAACGTCCTGACTTTC. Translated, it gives CASDRLRDRGLPYSGANVLTF.

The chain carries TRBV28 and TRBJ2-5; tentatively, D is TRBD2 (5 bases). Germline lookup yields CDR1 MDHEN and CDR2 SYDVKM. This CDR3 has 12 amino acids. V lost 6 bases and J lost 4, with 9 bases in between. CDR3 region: CASRLDLETQYF. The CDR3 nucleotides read TGTGCCAGCAGACTGGACTTAGAGACCCAGTACTTC.